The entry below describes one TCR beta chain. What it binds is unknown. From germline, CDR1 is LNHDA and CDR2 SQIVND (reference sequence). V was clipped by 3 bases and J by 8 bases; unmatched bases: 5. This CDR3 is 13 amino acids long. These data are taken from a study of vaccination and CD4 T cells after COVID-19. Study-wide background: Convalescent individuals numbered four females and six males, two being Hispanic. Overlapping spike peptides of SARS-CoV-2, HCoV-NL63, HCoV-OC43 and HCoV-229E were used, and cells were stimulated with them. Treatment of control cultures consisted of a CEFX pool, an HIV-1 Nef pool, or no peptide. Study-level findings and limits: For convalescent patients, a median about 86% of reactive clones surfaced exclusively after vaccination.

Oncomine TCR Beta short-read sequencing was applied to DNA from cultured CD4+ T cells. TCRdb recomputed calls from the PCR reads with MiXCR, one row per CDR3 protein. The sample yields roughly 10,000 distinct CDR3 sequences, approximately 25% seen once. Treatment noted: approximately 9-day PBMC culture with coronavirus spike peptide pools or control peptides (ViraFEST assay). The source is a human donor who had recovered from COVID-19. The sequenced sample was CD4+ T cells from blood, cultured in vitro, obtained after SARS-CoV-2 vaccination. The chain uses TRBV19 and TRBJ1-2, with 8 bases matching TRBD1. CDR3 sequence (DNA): TGTGCCAGTAGTATGACAGGGGAAGAAGGCTACACCTTC. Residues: CASSMTGEEGYTF. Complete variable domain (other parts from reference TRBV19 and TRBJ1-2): DGGITQSPKYLFRKEGQNVTLSCEQNLNHDAMYWYRQDPGQGLRLIYYSQIVNDFQKGDIAEGYSVSREKKESFPLTVTSAQKNPTAFYLCASSMTGEEGYTFGSGTRLTVV.